The clone carrying this TCR beta chain came up many times. Antigen unknown. RNA transcripts gave rise to amplified TCR beta CDR3 regions. Primed by the HTBI set, a first-round RT-PCR was run on the TCR CDR3. TCRdb fed the multiplex PCR reads into MiXCR, producing one record per CDR3 protein. The repertoire consists of hundreds of thousands of distinct CDR3 sequences, with less than 25% occurring once and the leading ten covering 30% to 40%. This specimen belongs to a study of T cells in Graves' hyperthyroidism and ophthalmopathy. Study-wide findings and caveats: Researchers found most expanded thyroid clonotypes above 0.001 in blood as well.

CDR1 SQVTM and CDR2 ANQGSEA come from the germline V gene. With 7 bases removed from V and 3 bases from J, the gap between germline ends came to 9 bases. This CDR3 has 11 residues. Among ophthalmopathy patients, the Clinical Activity Score reached at least 3, the NOSPECS grade reached at least 4, and duration remained under 3 months. Used for diagnoses were clinical symptoms, serum thyroxine and TRAb, thyroid ultrasound and orbital computed tomography. The chain uses TRBV29-1 and TRBJ1-1, with unresolved D. The receptor was isolated from a man aged 30 to 45 with Graves' ophthalmopathy. Sequencing used blood. In nucleotides, the CDR3 is TGCAGCGGCAGGATGTACACTGAAGCTTTCTTT. It encodes CSGRMYTEAFF.